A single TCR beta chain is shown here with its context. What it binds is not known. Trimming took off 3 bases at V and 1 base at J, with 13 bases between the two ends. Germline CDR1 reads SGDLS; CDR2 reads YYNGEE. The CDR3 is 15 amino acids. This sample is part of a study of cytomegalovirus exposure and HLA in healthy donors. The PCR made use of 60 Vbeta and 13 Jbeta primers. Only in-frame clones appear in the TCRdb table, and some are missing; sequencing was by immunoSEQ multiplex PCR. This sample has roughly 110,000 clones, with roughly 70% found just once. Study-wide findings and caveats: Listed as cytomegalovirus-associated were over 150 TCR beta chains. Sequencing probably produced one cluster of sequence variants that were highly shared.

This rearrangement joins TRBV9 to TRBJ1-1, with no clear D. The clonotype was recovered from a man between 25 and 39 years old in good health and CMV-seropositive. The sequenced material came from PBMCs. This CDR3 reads CASSATGDTNTEAFF. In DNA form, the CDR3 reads TGTGCCAGCAGCGCCACCGGGGATACGAACACTGAAGCTTTCTTT.